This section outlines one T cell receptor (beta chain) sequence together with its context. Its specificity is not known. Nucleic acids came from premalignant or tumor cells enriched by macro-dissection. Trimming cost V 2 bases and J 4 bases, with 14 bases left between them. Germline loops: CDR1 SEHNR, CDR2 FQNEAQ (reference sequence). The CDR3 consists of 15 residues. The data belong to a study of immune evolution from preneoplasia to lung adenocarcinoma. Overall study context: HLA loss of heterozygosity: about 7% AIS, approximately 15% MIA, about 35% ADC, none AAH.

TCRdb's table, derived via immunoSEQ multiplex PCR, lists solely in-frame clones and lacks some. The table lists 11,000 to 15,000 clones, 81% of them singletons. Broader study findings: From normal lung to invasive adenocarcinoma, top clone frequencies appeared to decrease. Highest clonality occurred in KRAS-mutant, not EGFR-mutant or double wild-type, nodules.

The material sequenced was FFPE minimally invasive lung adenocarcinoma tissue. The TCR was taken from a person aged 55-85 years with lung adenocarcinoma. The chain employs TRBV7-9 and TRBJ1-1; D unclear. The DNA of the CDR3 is TGTGCCAGCAGCTTAACCGCCGGAGGGCGCACTGAAGCTTTCTTT. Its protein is CASSLTAGGRTEAFF.